One sample yielded the 21 T cell receptor beta chains listed below, sequenced in a study of PD-L1 blockade in urothelial cancer. Time point in this sample: peripheral blood 6 weeks after treatment start. Profiling relied on immunoSEQ multiplex PCR, and the TCRdb table lists in-frame clones only, not all of them. The sample carries about 120,000 clones, roughly 86% recorded once. Specimen: PBMCs, collected around atezolizumab (anti-PD-L1) treatment. The receptor set was obtained from a man in his fifties or sixties with urothelial cancer.

The rearrangement links TRBV5-1 to TRBJ2-1; D is perhaps TRBD2 (5 bases). Germline values: CDR1 SGHRS, CDR2 YFSETQ. CDR3 length equals 16 residues. Trimming pared 0 bases from V and 9 bases from J, leaving 19 bases between. The CDR3 DNA sequence: TGCGCCAGCAGCTTGGTGGTAGCGAGCCATATCAGTGAGCAGTTCTTC. This encodes CASSLVVASHISEQFF.

CDR3 loop: CASGTSGDTQYF. CDR3 bases: TGTGCCAGCGGGACTAGCGGAGATACGCAGTATTTT. V and J are TRBV7-9 and TRBJ2-3; 11 bases line up with TRBD2. This CDR3 has 12 residues. J was trimmed by 5 bases and V by 8 bases; bases with no gene match: 0. Germline CDR1 is SEHNR and CDR2 is FQNEAQ (reference sequence).

The chain uses TRBV6-1 and TRBJ2-7, with TRBD2 as a possible D gene (5 bases). The CDR3 contains 15 residues. Germline CDR1 reads MNHNS; CDR2 reads SASEGT. V lost 0 bases, J lost 0 bases, and 9 bases lay in between. The CDR3 region is CASSEAGTSSYEQYF. For the CDR3, the DNA is TGTGCCAGCAGTGAAGCGGGAACTAGCTCCTACGAGCAGTACTTC.

The chain couples TRBV4-1 to TRBJ1-1; 7 nucleotides match TRBD1. The CDR3 consists of 15 residues. Trimming removed 3 bases from V and 6 bases from J; junction bases left unmatched: 10. CDR1 and CDR2 from the germline V gene are MGHRA and YSYEKL. The CDR3, as DNA: TGCGCCAGCAGCCACTCCGACAGGGTAGGATCTGAAGCTTTCTTT. Translating gives CASSHSDRVGSEAFF.

This clone occurred once. The chain combines TRBV10-1 with TRBJ1-2, with TRBD1 as a possible D gene (5 bases). Looked up from germline, CDR1 is WNHNN and CDR2 is SYGVQD (reference sequence). The V end lost 4 bases, the J end lost 6 bases, and 15 bases lay between the germline ends. This CDR3 contains 14 residues. The CDR3 here is CASSVIREVHGYTF. In DNA, the CDR3 is TGCGCCAGCAGTGTAATCAGGGAAGTTCATGGCTACACCTTC.

The J gene is TRBJ2-1, the V gene TRBV5-1, with D maybe TRBD1 (6 bases). The CDR3 contains 17 residues. Germline V gene lookup returns CDR1 SGHRS and CDR2 YFSETQ. V lost 4 bases and J lost 4, with 21 bases in between. The CDR3 nucleotides read TGCGCCAGCAGCAAAACGATTGGGGGCAGTGCGTACAATGAGCAGTTCTTC. Encoded protein: CASSKTIGGSAYNEQFF. Full variable domain (rest looked up from reference TRBV5-1 and TRBJ2-1): KAGVTQTPRYLIKTRGQQVTLSCSPISGHRSVSWYQQTPGQGLQFLFEYFSETQRNKGNFPGRFSGRQFSNSRSEMNVSTLELGDSALYLCASSKTIGGSAYNEQFFGPGTRLTVL.

The rearrangement joins TRBV6-9 to TRBJ2-3; 8 bases fit TRBD2. The CDR3 totals 17 residues. Germline CDR1 reads MNHGY; CDR2 reads SVAAGI. Trimming removed 1 base from V and 14 bases from J; junction bases left unmatched: 20. Here the CDR3 reads CASSYWVKPGLGVIRYF. CDR3 sequence (DNA): TGTGCCAGCAGTTATTGGGTAAAACCGGGACTAGGGGTTATTAGGTATTTT.

V gene TRBV15 combines with J gene TRBJ1-5; D unresolved. The V and J ends lost 0 bases and 7 bases respectively, with 13 bases between them. The CDR3 runs to 15 residues. Looked up from germline, CDR1 is LNHNV and CDR2 is YYDKDF (reference sequence). The CDR3 region is CATSRDYAQAQPQHF. The CDR3 DNA is TGTGCCACCAGCAGAGATTATGCCCAAGCCCAGCCCCAGCATTTT. The whole variable domain, filled in from reference TRBV15 and TRBJ1-5, reads DAMVIQNPRYQVTQFGKPVTLSCSQTLNHNVMYWYQQKSSQAPKLLFHYYDKDFNNEADTPDNFQSRRPNTSFCFLDIRSPGLGDTAMYLCATSRDYAQAQPQHFGDGTRLSIL.

This chain joins TRBV28 and TRBJ2-1; 11 bases agree with TRBD2. The CDR3 is 16 residues long. CDR1 is MDHEN and CDR2 is SYDVKM in the germline V gene. With V trimmed by 7 bases and J by 7 bases, 12 bases remained unmatched. The CDR3 nucleotides read TGTGCCAGCACTCCCTCGAGGGCTAGCGGGAGGAATGAGCAGTTCTTC. This translates into CASTPSRASGRNEQFF.

The rearrangement uses TRBV15 and TRBJ2-2; a possible D gene is TRBD1 (5 bases). This CDR3 is 18 amino acids long. Looked up from germline, CDR1 is LNHNV and CDR2 is YYDKDF (reference sequence). V shed 1 base and J shed 8 bases, with 23 bases lying between them. As DNA, the CDR3 is TGTGCCACCAGCAGAGCCGATAAGGGGCCCAAGGTTATGGGGGAGCTGTTTTTT. Its translation is CATSRADKGPKVMGELFF.

The V call is TRBV28, the J call TRBJ2-5; D gene uncertain. From germline, CDR1 is MDHEN and CDR2 SYDVKM. This CDR3 comprises 12 residues. The ends were cut back, 5 bases at V and 1 base at J, with 5 bases in the middle. Here the CDR3 reads CASSPGQETQYF. For the CDR3, the DNA is TGTGCCAGCAGTCCCGGCCAAGAGACCCAGTACTTC.

This chain connects TRBV5-5 to TRBJ1-1; no clear D. This CDR3 region has 15 residues. In germline, CDR1 is SGHKS, CDR2 YYEKEE (reference sequence). Trimming shortened V by 2 bases and J by 2 bases, and 13 bases separated the two germline ends. This CDR3 reads CASSFAVGKNTEAFF. The CDR3 DNA follows: TGTGCCAGCAGCTTTGCGGTAGGAAAAAACACTGAAGCTTTCTTT.

V is TRBV28 and J is TRBJ1-2; D is unclear. Trimming cost V 3 bases and J 8 bases, with 10 bases left between them. This CDR3 is built from 12 residues. Germline V gene sequence: CDR1 MDHEN, CDR2 SYDVKM. The CDR3 DNA sequence: TGTGCCAGCAGTTTCTTCGCAGGCGGCTACACCTTC. Amino acid sequence: CASSFFAGGYTF.

The table lists this clone with a few counts. The chain uses TRBV28 and TRBJ1-1; D possibly corresponds to TRBD1 (5 bases). Per germline, CDR1 MDHEN and CDR2 SYDVKM. Trimming took 2 bases from V and 3 from J, leaving 13 bases between them. The CDR3 spans 15 residues. The CDR3 sequence: CASSLGGEGYTEAFF. For the CDR3, the DNA is TGTGCCAGCAGTTTAGGAGGGGAAGGTTACACTGAAGCTTTCTTT.

The chain links TRBV29-1 to TRBJ2-6; 8 positions agree with TRBD1. Germline CDR1 and CDR2: SQVTM and ANQGSEA. This CDR3 contains 19 residues. J gave up 0 bases and V 4 bases, and 14 bases lay outside the gene matches. CDR3: CSVGVLGDRRSSGANVLTF. The CDR3 bases are TGCAGCGTTGGAGTCTTAGGGGACAGGCGAAGCTCTGGGGCCAACGTCCTGACTTTC.

This rearrangement joins TRBV5-6 to TRBJ2-5; TRBD2 matches at 8 bases. This CDR3 comprises 14 residues. Germline assignment: CDR1 SGHDT and CDR2 YYEEEE. J gave up 4 bases and V 4 bases, and 6 bases lay outside the gene matches. This CDR3 is CASSDTLAGETQYF. As DNA, the CDR3 is TGTGCCAGCAGCGACACGCTAGCGGGAGAGACCCAGTACTTC.

The J gene is TRBJ2-5, the V gene TRBV7-9; 12 bases are a match to TRBD1. The CDR3 is made up of 15 amino acids. J was trimmed by 5 bases and V by 5 bases; bases with no gene match: 6. The V gene's germline CDR1 is SEHNR and CDR2 FQNEAQ (reference sequence). In DNA form, the CDR3 reads TGTGCCAGCAGCCTCGCCGGGACAGGGGGCGAGACCCAGTACTTC. Its translation is CASSLAGTGGETQYF.

The chain links TRBV12-5 to TRBJ1-2; maybe TRBD1 (5 bases). The CDR3 spans 17 residues. Germline values: CDR1 LGHNT, CDR2 FRNRAP. V dropped 2 bases and J dropped 4 bases, with 20 bases sitting between them. CDR3 DNA sequence: TGTGCTAGTGGTTTGAGCGGGGGGAGGGCAAGGAGCTATGGCTACACCTTC. Encoded protein: CASGLSGGRARSYGYTF.

The genes are TRBV28 and TRBJ1-2, with D perhaps TRBD1 (6 bases). Per germline, CDR1 MDHEN and CDR2 SYDVKM. This CDR3 is 16 amino acids long. V lost 5 bases, J lost 3 bases, and 19 bases lay in between. CDR3 amino acids: CASSPPQGLGHYGYTF. The CDR3 nucleotides are TGTGCCAGCAGTCCACCCCAGGGGCTCGGACACTATGGCTACACCTTC.

The V and J genes are TRBV28 and TRBJ1-2; D remains unclear. The CDR3 spans 13 residues. The V end was cut by 2 bases, the J end by 10 bases, with 14 bases between. Per the germline V gene, CDR1 is MDHEN and CDR2 is SYDVKM. The CDR3 region has the DNA TGTGCCAGCAGTTTAGGAGGCAGCCCTTACTACACCTTC. Its translation is CASSLGGSPYYTF.

The chain employs TRBV2 and TRBJ2-7, with 10 bases aligning to TRBD1. Trimming removed 6 bases from V and 9 bases from J; junction bases left unmatched: 14. The CDR3 loop spans 15 amino acids. The germline V gene has CDR1 SNHLY and CDR2 FYNNEI. DNA of the CDR3: TGTGCCAGCAGCGCCTCCGGGACAGGGGTAATCGGGCAGTACTTC. Translating it yields CASSASGTGVIGQYF.